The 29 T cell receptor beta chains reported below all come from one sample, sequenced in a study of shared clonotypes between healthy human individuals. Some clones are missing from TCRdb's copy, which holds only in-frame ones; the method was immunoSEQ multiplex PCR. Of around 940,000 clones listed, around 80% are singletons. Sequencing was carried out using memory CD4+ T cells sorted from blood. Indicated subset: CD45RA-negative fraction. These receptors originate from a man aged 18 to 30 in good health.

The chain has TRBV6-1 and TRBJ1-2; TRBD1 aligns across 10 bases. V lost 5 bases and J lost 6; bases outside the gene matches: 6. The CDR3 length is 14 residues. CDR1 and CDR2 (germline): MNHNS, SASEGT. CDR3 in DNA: TGTGCCAGCAGTTTAGGACAGGGGGAAGATGGCTACACCTTC. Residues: CASSLGQGEDGYTF.

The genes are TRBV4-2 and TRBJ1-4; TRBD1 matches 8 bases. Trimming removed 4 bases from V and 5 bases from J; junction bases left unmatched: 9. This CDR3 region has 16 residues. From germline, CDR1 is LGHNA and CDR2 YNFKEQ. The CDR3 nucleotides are TGTGCCAGCAGCCTAAGACAGGGGCAAGGGAATGAAAAACTGTTTTTT. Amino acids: CASSLRQGQGNEKLFF.

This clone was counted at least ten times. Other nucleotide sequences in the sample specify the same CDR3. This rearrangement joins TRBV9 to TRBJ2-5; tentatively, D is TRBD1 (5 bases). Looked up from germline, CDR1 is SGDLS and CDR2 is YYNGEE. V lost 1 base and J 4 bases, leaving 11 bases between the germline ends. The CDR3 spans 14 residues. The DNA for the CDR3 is TGTGCCAGCAGCGTAACCCAGGGTACAGAGACCCAGTACTTC. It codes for CASSVTQGTETQYF.

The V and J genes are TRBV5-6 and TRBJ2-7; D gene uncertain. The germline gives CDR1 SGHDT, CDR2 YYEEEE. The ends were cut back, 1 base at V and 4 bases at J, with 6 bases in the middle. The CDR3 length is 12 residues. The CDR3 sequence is CASSLREYEQYF. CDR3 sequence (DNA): TGTGCCAGCAGCTTGCGAGAATACGAGCAGTACTTC.

The CDR3: CASSLGGPGTDTQYF. In nucleotides, the CDR3 is TGCGCCAGCAGCTTGGGGGGGCCCGGCACAGATACGCAGTATTTT. This chain connects TRBV5-1 to TRBJ2-3; a weak D match, TRBD1 (6 bases). The CDR3 is 15 residues long. V lost 0 bases and J 1 base, leaving 9 bases between the germline ends. Germline-derived CDR1 and CDR2 are SGHRS and YFSETQ.

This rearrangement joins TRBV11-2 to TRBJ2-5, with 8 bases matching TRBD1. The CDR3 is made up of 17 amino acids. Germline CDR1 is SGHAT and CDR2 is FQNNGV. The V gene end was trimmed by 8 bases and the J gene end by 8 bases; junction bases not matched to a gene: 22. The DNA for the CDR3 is TGTGCCAGCTCCAGCACCAGGGGGCGCGTGGAGAAGATCACCCAGTACTTC. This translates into CASSSTRGRVEKITQYF. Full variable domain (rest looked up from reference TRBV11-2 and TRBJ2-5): EAGVAQSPRYKIIEKRQSVAFWCNPISGHATLYWYQQILGQGPKLLIQFQNNGVVDDSQLPKDRFSAERLKGVDSTLKIQPAKLEDSAVYLCASSSTRGRVEKITQYFGPGTRLLVL.

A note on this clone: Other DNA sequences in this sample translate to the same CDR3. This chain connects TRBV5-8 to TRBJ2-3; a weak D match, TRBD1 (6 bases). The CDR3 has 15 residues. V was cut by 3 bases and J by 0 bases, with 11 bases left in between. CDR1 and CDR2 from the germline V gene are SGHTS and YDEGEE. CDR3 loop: CASSSEGGSTDTQYF. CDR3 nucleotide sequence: TGTGCCAGCAGCTCCGAAGGGGGTAGCACAGATACGCAGTATTTT.

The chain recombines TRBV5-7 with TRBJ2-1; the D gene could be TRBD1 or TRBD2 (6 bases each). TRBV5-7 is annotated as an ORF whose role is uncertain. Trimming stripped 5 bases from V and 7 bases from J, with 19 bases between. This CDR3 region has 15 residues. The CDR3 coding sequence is TGTGCCAGCAGGGCGGGGCCAGGGGAGGCGAATGAGCAGTTCTTC. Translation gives CASRAGPGEANEQFF.

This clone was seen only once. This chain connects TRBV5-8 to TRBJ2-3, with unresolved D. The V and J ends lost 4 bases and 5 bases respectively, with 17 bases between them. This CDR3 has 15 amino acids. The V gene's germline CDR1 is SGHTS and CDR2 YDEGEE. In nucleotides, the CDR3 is TGTGCCAGCAGCCCAACGTATGGGGTCAGAGATACGCAGTATTTT. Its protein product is CASSPTYGVRDTQYF.

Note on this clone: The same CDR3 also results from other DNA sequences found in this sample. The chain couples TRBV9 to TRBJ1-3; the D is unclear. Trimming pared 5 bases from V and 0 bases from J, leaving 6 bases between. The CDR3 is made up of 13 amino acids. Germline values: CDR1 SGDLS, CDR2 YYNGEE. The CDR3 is CASSVNSGNTIYF. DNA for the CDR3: TGTGCCAGCAGTGTGAACTCTGGAAACACCATATATTTT.

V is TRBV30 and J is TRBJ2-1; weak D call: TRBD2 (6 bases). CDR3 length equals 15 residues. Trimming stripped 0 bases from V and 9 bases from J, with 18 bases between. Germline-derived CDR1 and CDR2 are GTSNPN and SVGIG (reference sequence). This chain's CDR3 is CAWSVVSGSPGEQFF. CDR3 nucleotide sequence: TGTGCCTGGAGTGTAGTTTCCGGGAGCCCCGGTGAGCAGTTCTTC.

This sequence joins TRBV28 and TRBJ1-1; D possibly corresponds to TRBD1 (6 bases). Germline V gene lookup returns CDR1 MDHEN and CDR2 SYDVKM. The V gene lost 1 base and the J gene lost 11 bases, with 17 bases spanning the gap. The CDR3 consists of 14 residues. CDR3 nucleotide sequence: TGTGCCAGCAGTTTATCCCCCGGCGGGGGGCCGGCTTTCTTT. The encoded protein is CASSLSPGGGPAFF.

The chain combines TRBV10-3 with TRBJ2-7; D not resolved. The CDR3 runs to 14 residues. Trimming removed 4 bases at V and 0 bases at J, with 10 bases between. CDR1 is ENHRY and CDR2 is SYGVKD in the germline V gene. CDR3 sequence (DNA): TGTGCCATCAGTGGAGGAACAGCCTCCTACGAGCAGTACTTC. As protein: CAISGGTASYEQYF.

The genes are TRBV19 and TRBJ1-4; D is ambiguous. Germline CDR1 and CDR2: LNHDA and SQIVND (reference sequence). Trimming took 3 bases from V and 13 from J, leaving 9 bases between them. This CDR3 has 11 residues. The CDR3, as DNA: TGTGCCAGTAGTATGGAACGGCGACTGTTTTTT. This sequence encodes CASSMERRLFF. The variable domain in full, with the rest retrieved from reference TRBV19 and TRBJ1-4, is DGGITQSPKYLFRKEGQNVTLSCEQNLNHDAMYWYRQDPGQGLRLIYYSQIVNDFQKGDIAEGYSVSREKKESFPLTVTSAQKNPTAFYLCASSMERRLFFGSGTQLSVL.

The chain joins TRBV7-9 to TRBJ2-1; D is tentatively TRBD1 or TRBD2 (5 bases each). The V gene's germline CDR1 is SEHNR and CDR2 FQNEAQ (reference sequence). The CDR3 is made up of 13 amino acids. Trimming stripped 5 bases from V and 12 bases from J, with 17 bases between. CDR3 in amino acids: CASSLTTPGRQFF. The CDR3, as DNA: TGTGCCAGCAGCCTGACTACCCCGGGACGGCAGTTCTTC.

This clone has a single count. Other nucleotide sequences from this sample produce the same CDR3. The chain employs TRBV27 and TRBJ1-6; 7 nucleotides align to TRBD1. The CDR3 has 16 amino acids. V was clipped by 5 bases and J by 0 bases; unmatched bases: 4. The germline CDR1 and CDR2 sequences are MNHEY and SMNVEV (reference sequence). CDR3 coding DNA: TGTGCCAGCAGTCTGGGACAGAGCTCCTATAATTCACCCCTCCACTTT. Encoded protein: CASSLGQSSYNSPLHF.

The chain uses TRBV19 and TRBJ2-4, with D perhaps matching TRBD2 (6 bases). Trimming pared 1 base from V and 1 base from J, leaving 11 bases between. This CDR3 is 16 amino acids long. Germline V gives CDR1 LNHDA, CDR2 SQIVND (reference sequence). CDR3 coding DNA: TGTGCCAGTAGTATAGCGGGAGAGGGGGCCAAAAACATTCAGTACTTC. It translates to CASSIAGEGAKNIQYF.

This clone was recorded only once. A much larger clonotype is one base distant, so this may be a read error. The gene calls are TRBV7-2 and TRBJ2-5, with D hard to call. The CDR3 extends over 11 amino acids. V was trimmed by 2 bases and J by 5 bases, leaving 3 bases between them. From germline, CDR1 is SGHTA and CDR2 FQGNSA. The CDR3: CASSLFETQYF. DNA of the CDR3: TGTGCCAGCAGCTTATTCGAGACCCAGTACTTC.

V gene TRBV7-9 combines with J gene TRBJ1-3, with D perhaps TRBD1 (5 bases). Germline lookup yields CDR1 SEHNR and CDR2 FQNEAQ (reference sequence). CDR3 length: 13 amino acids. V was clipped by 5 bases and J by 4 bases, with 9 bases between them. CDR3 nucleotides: TGTGCCAGCAGCGGGGCTGGAGGAAACACCATATATTTT. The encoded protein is CASSGAGGNTIYF.

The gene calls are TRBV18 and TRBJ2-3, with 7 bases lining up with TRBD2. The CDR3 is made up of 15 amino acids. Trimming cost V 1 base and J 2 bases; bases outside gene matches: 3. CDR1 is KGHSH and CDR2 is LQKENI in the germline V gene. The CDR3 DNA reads TGTGCCAGCTCACCACAAAGCGGGGCCACAGATACGCAGTATTTT. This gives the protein CASSPQSGATDTQYF.

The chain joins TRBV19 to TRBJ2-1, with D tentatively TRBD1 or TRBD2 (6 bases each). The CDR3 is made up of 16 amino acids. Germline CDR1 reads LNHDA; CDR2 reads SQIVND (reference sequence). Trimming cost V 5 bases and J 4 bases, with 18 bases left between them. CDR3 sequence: CASSSGGGTLYNEQFF. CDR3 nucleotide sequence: TGTGCCAGTAGTTCAGGAGGGGGGACCCTATACAATGAGCAGTTCTTC.

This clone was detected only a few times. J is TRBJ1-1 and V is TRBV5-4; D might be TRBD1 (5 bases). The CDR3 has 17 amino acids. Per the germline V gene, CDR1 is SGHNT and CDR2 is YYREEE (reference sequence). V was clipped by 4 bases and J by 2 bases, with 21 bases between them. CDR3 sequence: CASSPGGIVVLNTEAFF. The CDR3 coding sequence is TGTGCCAGCAGCCCGGGGGGGATCGTGGTCTTAAACACTGAAGCTTTCTTT.

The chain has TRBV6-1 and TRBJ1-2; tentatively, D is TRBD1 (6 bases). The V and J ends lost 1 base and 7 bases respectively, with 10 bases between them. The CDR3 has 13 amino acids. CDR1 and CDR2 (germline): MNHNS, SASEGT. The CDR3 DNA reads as TGTGCCAGCAGTGAAGGAGGGGGGCCTGGCTACACCTTC. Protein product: CASSEGGGPGYTF.

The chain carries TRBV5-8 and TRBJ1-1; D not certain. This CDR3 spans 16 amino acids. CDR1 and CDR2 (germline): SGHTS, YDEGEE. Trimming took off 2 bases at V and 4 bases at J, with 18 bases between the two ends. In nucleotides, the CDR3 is TGTGCCAGCAGCTTTGACCTACGGGCCTTGGGCACTGAAGCTTTCTTT. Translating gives CASSFDLRALGTEAFF. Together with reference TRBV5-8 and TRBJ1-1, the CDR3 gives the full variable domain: EAGVTQSPTHLIKTRGQQATLRCSPISGHTSVYWYQQALGLGLQFLLWYDEGEERNRGNFPPRFSGRQFPNYSSELNVNALELEDSALYLCASSFDLRALGTEAFFGQGTRLTVV.

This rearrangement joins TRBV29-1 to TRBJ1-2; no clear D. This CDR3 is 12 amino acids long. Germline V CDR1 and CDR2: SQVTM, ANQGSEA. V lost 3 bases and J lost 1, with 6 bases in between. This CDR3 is CSVETLNYGYTF. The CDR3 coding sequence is TGCAGCGTTGAGACTCTTAACTATGGCTACACCTTC.

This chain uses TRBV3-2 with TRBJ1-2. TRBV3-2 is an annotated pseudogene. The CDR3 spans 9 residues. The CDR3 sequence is CASSQDGTF. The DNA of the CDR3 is TGTGCCAGCAGCCAAGATGGGACCTTC.

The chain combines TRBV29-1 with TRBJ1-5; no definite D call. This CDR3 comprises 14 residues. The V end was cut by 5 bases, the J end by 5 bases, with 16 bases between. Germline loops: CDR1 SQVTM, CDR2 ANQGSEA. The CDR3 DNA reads TGCAGCGTTTCATACGGATTAAGGGATCAGCCCCAGCATTTT. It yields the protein CSVSYGLRDQPQHF.

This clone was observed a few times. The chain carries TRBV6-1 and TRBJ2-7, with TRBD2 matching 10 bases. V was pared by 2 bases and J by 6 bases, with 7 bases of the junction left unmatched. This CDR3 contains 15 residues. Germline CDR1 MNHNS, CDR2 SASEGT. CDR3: CASSENRAGGLEQYF. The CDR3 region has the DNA TGTGCCAGCAGTGAAAATCGAGCGGGAGGGCTCGAGCAGTACTTC.

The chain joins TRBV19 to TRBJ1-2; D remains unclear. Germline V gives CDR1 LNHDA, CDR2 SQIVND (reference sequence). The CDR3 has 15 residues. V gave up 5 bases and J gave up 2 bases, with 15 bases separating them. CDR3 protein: CASSQLGTTNYGYTF. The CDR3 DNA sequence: TGTGCCAGTAGTCAATTGGGAACCACCAACTATGGCTACACCTTC.